This record concerns one TCR beta chain sequence. The J segment lost 2 bases and the V segment lost 4 bases, leaving 2 bases of the junction unmatched. The CDR3 loop spans 15 amino acids. The germline V gene encodes CDR1 SGHNT and CDR2 YENEEA. The data derive from a study of blood T cell repertoires in COVID-19. On the study more broadly: The origin of the acute and convalescent COVID-19 samples was the United States, Italy and Spain.

Clones were read by immunoSEQ multiplex PCR, and TCRdb kept only the in-frame ones, dropping some. The sample includes about 200,000 clones, 75% to 90% seen only once; the top ten take 2.2%. The TCR sequence derives from a young man who had recovered from COVID-19. Material: peripheral blood. V and J are TRBV11-3 and TRBJ2-1; 10 bases map to TRBD1. The CDR3 DNA reads TGTGCCAGCAGCTCCGGGACAGGGGCCTACAATGAGCAGTTCTTC. The encoded protein is CASSSGTGAYNEQFF.